Listed below are T cell receptor beta chains from one sample, sequenced in a study of post-analysis software for immune sequencing data. From the PCR reads, TCRdb called clonotypes with MiXCR, one entry per CDR3 protein. The sample lists about 430,000 distinct CDR3 sequences; approximately 38% were seen once. The sequenced material came from blood. The origin of the receptors is a girl aged 2-10 years with multiple sclerosis. The CDR3 runs from the conserved cysteine through the conserved F or W. D genes are given only for firm matches. Only some rows state a clone size, as once, few, many or a class for expanded clones.

d_call j_call v_call clone_size cdr3_aa cdr3_nt
. TRBJ2-5 TRBV5-1 few CASSLSSGFQETQYF TGCGCCAGCAGCTTGTCGTCGGGTTTCCAAGAGACCCAGTACTTC
TRBD1 TRBJ1-5 TRBV30 . CAWSRAGGQPQHF TGTGCCTGGAGCCGGGCAGGGGGTCAGCCCCAGCATTTT
. TRBJ1-1 TRBV6-5 . CASSYSEQGNTEAFF TGTGCCAGCAGTTACTCGGAACAGGGGAACACTGAAGCTTTCTTT
TRBD2 TRBJ2-5 TRBV3-1 . CASSLSGLASEQYF TGTGCCAGCAGCCTGAGCGGACTAGCTAGTGAGCAGTACTTC
. TRBJ2-7 TRBV5-1 . CASSFRPGSSYEQYF TGCGCCAGCAGCTTCCGTCCCGGAAGCTCCTACGAGCAGTACTTC
. TRBJ2-5 TRBV7-9 . CASSSIGREETQYF TGTGCCAGCAGCTCGATTGGACGTGAGGAGACCCAGTACTTC
. TRBJ2-1 TRBV6-1 . CASVYSTHLGNEQFF TGTGCCAGCGTCTATAGCACGCACCTGGGCAATGAGCAGTTCTTC
TRBD2 TRBJ2-7 TRBV7-9 few CASSSGLAGWYEQYF TGTGCCAGCAGTTCGGGACTAGCGGGGTGGTACGAGCAGTACTTC
. TRBJ1-2 TRBV5-6 . CASSLAPAGSYGYTF TGTGCCAGCAGCTTGGCCCCGGCAGGGAGCTATGGCTACACCTTC
. TRBJ1-4 TRBV5-8 few CASSGSLATNEKLFF TGTGCCAGCAGCGGGAGTCTTGCAACTAATGAAAAACTGTTTTTT
TRBD1 TRBJ1-2 TRBV10-3 few CATRDRRTGTVDYGYTF TGTGCCACCCGGGACAGGCGAACGGGTACAGTAGACTATGGCTACACCTTC
. TRBJ1-2 TRBV10-3 few CAISESVQGYGYTF TGTGCCATCAGTGAGTCAGTTCAGGGGTATGGCTACACCTTC
TRBD2 TRBJ2-1 TRBV7-2 . CASSLNFLAGNEQFF TGTGCCAGCAGCTTAAATTTCCTAGCGGGGAATGAGCAGTTCTTC
. TRBJ2-5 TRBV4-3 . CASSQELGRSQETQYF TGCGCCAGCAGCCAAGAATTGGGCCGGAGCCAAGAGACCCAGTACTTC
. TRBJ2-7 TRBV20-1 . CSAPLASEQYF TGCAGTGCCCCACTAGCCAGCGAGCAGTACTTC
. TRBJ1-6 TRBV4-1 . CASSPSPREDYNSPLHF TGCGCCAGCAGCCCTAGTCCCAGGGAAGACTATAATTCACCCCTCCACTTT
. TRBJ2-1 TRBV24-1 once CATSDLQKGGRNEQFF TGTGCCACCAGTGATTTGCAGAAGGGAGGCCGGAATGAGCAGTTCTTC
. TRBJ2-1 TRBV5-1 . CASSLEFVISSYNEQFF TGCGCCAGCAGCTTGGAGTTCGTAATCAGCTCCTACAATGAGCAGTTCTTC
TRBD1 TRBJ1-1 TRBV12-3/TRBV12-4 once CASSPRTGGLLGPEAFF TGTGCCAGCAGTCCCCGGACAGGGGGGCTACTGGGCCCTGAAGCTTTCTTT
. TRBJ2-7 TRBV20-1 many CSASSGIAYEQYF TGCAGTGCTTCCTCAGGGATCGCCTACGAGCAGTACTTC
. TRBJ1-5 TRBV5-1 many CASSLGGDQPQHF TGTGCCAGCAGCTTAGGGGGGGACCAGCCCCAGCATTTT
. TRBJ2-3 TRBV24-1 . CATSVVGIGDTQYF TGTGCCACCAGTGTGGTAGGGATTGGAGATACGCAGTATTTT
. TRBJ2-7 TRBV28 . CASSPGGGNSYEQYF TGTGCCAGCAGCCCCGGTGGGGGAAACTCCTACGAGCAGTACTTC
TRBD2 TRBJ2-1 TRBV3-1 . CASSQDYWGGSSNEQFF TGTGCCAGCAGCCAAGATTACTGGGGCGGGAGCTCCAATGAGCAGTTCTTC
TRBD2 TRBJ2-1 TRBV7-9 . CASSLPLAEGDEQFF TGTGCCAGCAGCTTGCCACTAGCGGAAGGGGATGAGCAGTTCTTC
TRBD2 TRBJ2-1 TRBV29-1 . CSTGLAGRNEQFF TGCAGCACCGGGCTAGCGGGGAGGAATGAGCAGTTCTTC
. TRBJ2-3 TRBV5-1 . CASSSAGIGDTQYF TGCGCCAGCAGCTCCGCAGGGATAGGAGATACGCAGTATTTT
. TRBJ2-1 TRBV5-5 many CASSLVPPGATYNEQFF TGTGCCAGCAGCTTGGTACCTCCAGGGGCTACCTACAATGAGCAGTTCTTC
TRBD2 TRBJ2-3 TRBV20-1 . CSAGPAGGIYNEQYF TGCAGTGCTGGCCCAGCGGGGGGCATCTACAATGAGCAGTATTTT
. TRBJ1-2 TRBV5-1 . CASSTGLNYGYTF TGCGCCAGCAGTACAGGACTGAACTATGGCTACACCTTC
. TRBJ2-5 TRBV10-3 . CAIGGPRGETQYF TGTGCCATCGGGGGACCGAGGGGGGAGACCCAGTACTTC
. TRBJ1-1 TRBV7-7 few CASSSLPGTEAFF TGTGCCAGCAGCTCATTGCCTGGCACTGAAGCTTTCTTT
. TRBJ1-2 TRBV12-3/TRBV12-4 few CASTKWVLGYGYTF TGTGCCAGCACAAAGTGGGTCCTGGGCTATGGCTACACCTTC
TRBD1 TRBJ2-7 TRBV7-9 . CTSGRTPGQGSYEQYF TGTACCAGCGGGCGAACACCGGGACAGGGATCCTACGAGCAGTACTTC
. TRBJ2-5 TRBV14 few CASSQGWAGETQYF TGTGCCAGCAGCCAAGGGTGGGCAGGAGAGACCCAGTACTTC
. TRBJ2-7 TRBV28 . CASSSPGGSGYEQYF TGTGCCAGCAGTTCCCCTGGGGGCAGTGGATACGAGCAGTACTTC
. TRBJ2-1 TRBV20-1 once CSAWDGYNEQFF TGCAGTGCTTGGGATGGCTACAATGAGCAGTTCTTC
TRBD1 TRBJ1-2 TRBV18 . CASSPAGTGDYGYTF TGCGCCAGCTCACCGGCCGGGACAGGGGATTATGGCTACACCTTC
. TRBJ1-2 TRBV20-1 few CSAIGGAGYGYTF TGCAGTGCTATTGGGGGCGCAGGGTATGGCTACACCTTC
. TRBJ2-2 TRBV11-2 . CASSFTGGVTGELFF TGTGCCAGCAGCTTCACAGGGGGGGTCACCGGGGAGCTGTTTTTT
TRBD2 TRBJ2-7 TRBV29-1 . CSVETSGRDEQYF TGCAGCGTAGAGACTAGCGGGAGGGATGAGCAGTACTTC
. TRBJ2-2 TRBV25-1 once CASSEYREMAGELFF TGTGCCAGCAGTGAATACAGGGAAATGGCCGGGGAGCTGTTTTTT
. TRBJ1-5 TRBV15 . CATSSGRRKAQPQHF TGTGCCACCAGCAGTGGGAGAAGAAAGGCTCAGCCCCAGCATTTT
. TRBJ1-5 TRBV7-6 . CASSLDPNNQPQHF TGTGCCAGCAGCTTAGACCCCAACAATCAGCCCCAGCATTTT
. TRBJ2-1 TRBV20-1 . CSARAPQALSLDNEQFF TGCAGTGCTAGAGCGCCACAGGCCCTATCTCTGGACAATGAGCAGTTCTTC
. TRBJ2-1 TRBV7-3 . CASSRVTSSYNEQFF TGTGCCAGCAGCCGCGTGACTAGTTCTTACAATGAGCAGTTCTTC
. TRBJ2-5 TRBV29-1 . CSVLRRDGQETQYF TGCAGCGTCTTACGCCGGGACGGACAAGAGACCCAGTACTTC
. TRBJ2-7 TRBV6-2/TRBV6-3 few CASSLLTYEQYF TGTGCCAGCAGCCTCCTAACCTACGAGCAGTACTTC
. TRBJ2-5 TRBV6-1 once CASSALRLAQETQYF TGTGCCAGCAGTGCTCTGAGGCTAGCCCAAGAGACCCAGTACTTC
. TRBJ2-7 TRBV29-1 . CSADGAGYYEQYF TGCAGCGCTGACGGCGCGGGTTACTACGAGCAGTACTTC
. TRBJ2-1 TRBV12-3/TRBV12-4 . CASRREVLRNNEQFF TGTGCCAGCAGGAGGGAAGTATTGAGGAACAATGAGCAGTTCTTC
. TRBJ2-1 TRBV20-1 . CSAGFYGTPLKYEQFF TGCAGTGCTGGGTTTTACGGGACCCCCCTTAAATATGAGCAGTTCTTC
TRBD2 TRBJ2-5 TRBV7-2 . CASSFGLAGVQETQYF TGTGCCAGCAGCTTTGGGCTAGCGGGAGTCCAAGAGACCCAGTACTTC
. TRBJ2-3 TRBV7-2 . CASSLKVSITDTQYF TGTGCCAGCAGCTTAAAGGTTTCCATCACAGATACGCAGTATTTT
TRBD1 TRBJ1-2 TRBV7-9 few CASSPRTGIYGYTF TGTGCCAGCAGCCCCCGGACAGGGATCTATGGCTACACCTTC
. TRBJ2-5 TRBV20-1 many CSASPDRTSGETQYF TGCAGTGCTTCGCCCGACCGGACTTCAGGAGAGACCCAGTACTTC
. TRBJ2-3 TRBV10-2 medium-sized CASRATRAPPDTQYF TGCGCCAGCAGAGCTACTAGGGCTCCTCCAGATACGCAGTATTTT
. TRBJ2-5 TRBV7-2 . CASSLGSAQGTQYF TGTGCCAGCAGCTTAGGTAGCGCCCAGGGGACCCAGTACTTC
TRBD2 TRBJ2-1 TRBV3-1 . CASSRGLAGACNEQFF TGTGCCAGCAGCCGTGGACTAGCGGGGGCCTGCAATGAGCAGTTCTTC
. TRBJ2-5 TRBV28 few CASIGGQETQYF TGTGCCAGCATCGGGGGGCAGGAGACCCAGTACTTC